This TCR beta chain stems from a study of human T cells and chemical hapten exposure. This clonotype was seen ten or more times. Time point indicated: pre-sensitization, week 0. Treatment here: therapeutic diphenylcyclopropenone sensitization with weekly scalp DPC. Participating donors were patients with alopecia, aged 18 to 70 years, considered appropriate candidates for DPC. Germline CDR1 and CDR2: SGHTA and FQGNSA. After removal of 2 bases from V and 8 bases from J, the junction contained 14 bases not matched to a gene. CDR3 length: 16 amino acids. TCRdb re-analysed the RACE reads in MiXCR, keeping a single row per CDR3 protein. This table has 300,000 to 450,000 distinct CDR3 sequences, roughly 4.6% appearing once.

The V gene is TRBV7-2, the J gene TRBJ1-2; 7 nucleotides line up with TRBD1. The sequence was obtained from a woman between 45 and 65 years old with alopecia areata. Some clones in this sample may be carry-over from other donors' samples. The sample was whole blood, taken in connection with sensitization to the hapten diphenylcyclopropenone (DPC). The CDR3 here is CASSLMTGSPMTGYTF. The CDR3 DNA is TGTGCCAGCAGCTTAATGACAGGGAGCCCGATGACCGGCTACACCTTC.